Listed below are T cell receptor beta chains from one sample, sequenced in a study of a mutant IDH1 vaccine in newly diagnosed glioma. Generated by immunoSEQ multiplex PCR, the TCRdb table keeps only in-frame clones and is missing some. The sample records over 25,000 clones, 88% being singletons. The sample was PBMCs, taken from a glioma patient treated with radiotherapy, temozolomide or both. The source is a woman aged 40-49 years with glioma. The CDR3 runs from the conserved cysteine through the conserved F or W. D genes are given only for firm matches. Where a row states a size, it is once, few, many or the class of an expanded clone; other rows omit it.

v_call	clone_size	j_call	d_call	cdr3_aa	cdr3_nt
TRBV2	NA	TRBJ2-7	NA	CASGGGQRTYEQYF	TGTGCCAGCGGGGGGGGACAGAGGACCTACGAGCAGTACTTC
TRBV6-5	once	TRBJ1-2	NA	CASSRDLRNYGYTF	TGTGCCAGCAGTCGGGACCTGAGAAACTATGGCTACACCTTC
TRBV6-5	few	TRBJ1-1	TRBD1	CASSYRGDSPGTEAFF	TGTGCCAGCAGTTACAGGGGGGACAGTCCGGGCACTGAAGCTTTCTTT
TRBV9	NA	TRBJ2-4	TRBD1	CASSRQGNIQYF	TGTGCCAGCAGCAGACAGGGAAACATTCAGTACTTC
TRBV12-5	NA	TRBJ2-2	TRBD1	CASGLARTGDNTGELFF	TGTGCTAGTGGTTTGGCCCGGACAGGGGATAACACCGGGGAGCTGTTTTTT
TRBV4-3	NA	TRBJ1-1	NA	CASSQDGTGNTEAFF	TGCGCCAGCAGCCAAGATGGGACGGGGAACACTGAAGCTTTCTTT
TRBV2	NA	TRBJ2-7	TRBD1	CASSEAAGGFYEQYF	TGTGCCAGCAGTGAAGCGGCAGGGGGCTTCTACGAGCAGTACTTC
TRBV5-1	NA	TRBJ2-7	TRBD1	CASSSGTGALHEQYF	TGCGCCAGCAGCTCCGGTACAGGGGCGTTGCACGAGCAGTACTTC
TRBV4-1	NA	TRBJ1-1	TRBD1	CASSHGQGYTEAFF	TGCGCCAGCAGCCATGGACAGGGGTATACTGAAGCTTTCTTT
TRBV15	NA	TRBJ2-5	TRBD1	CATSRGDSQETQYF	TGTGCCACCAGCAGAGGGGACAGCCAAGAGACCCAGTACTTC
TRBV28	NA	TRBJ1-1	TRBD1	CASSPSTGGHTEAFF	TGTGCCAGCAGTCCATCGACAGGGGGGCACACTGAAGCTTTCTTT
TRBV30	NA	TRBJ1-2	NA	CAWSHNYGYTF	TGTGCCTGGAGTCATAACTATGGCTACACCTTC
TRBV19	NA	TRBJ2-7	TRBD1	CASNTGTGVREQYF	TGTGCCAGTAACACCGGGACAGGGGTACGGGAGCAGTACTTC
TRBV30	few	TRBJ1-2	TRBD1	CALSEGAAGYTF	TGTGCCTTATCGGAGGGGGCGGCTGGCTACACCTTC
TRBV5-1	few	TRBJ1-2	TRBD1	CASRRRTGAGYGYTF	TGCGCCAGCAGACGGAGGACAGGGGCGGGCTATGGCTACACCTTC
TRBV23-1	NA	TRBJ2-7	TRBD1	CAPQRIWDRLLYEQYF	TGCGCCCCCCAAAGAATTTGGGACAGGCTCCTATACGAGCAGTACTTC
TRBV2	NA	TRBJ2-5	NA	CASSDWGETQYF	TGTGCCAGCAGTGATTGGGGAGAGACCCAGTACTTC
TRBV11-2	NA	TRBJ2-3	NA	CASSPTRSTDTQYF	TGTGCCAGCAGCCCTACTAGGAGCACAGATACGCAGTATTTT
TRBV4-1	NA	TRBJ1-1	NA	CASSQGRGGNTEAFF	TGCGCCAGCAGCCAAGGTCGAGGGGGGAACACTGAAGCTTTCTTT
TRBV7-9	NA	TRBJ2-2	NA	CASSLASNTGELFF	TGTGCCAGCAGCTTAGCGTCGAACACCGGGGAGCTGTTTTTT
TRBV11-3	NA	TRBJ2-7	NA	CASSLDSPGHSYEQYF	TGTGCCAGCAGCTTAGACAGCCCAGGTCACTCCTACGAGCAGTACTTC
TRBV7-8	NA	TRBJ2-3	TRBD2	CASSPQTSGSSDTQYF	TGTGCCAGCAGCCCCCAGACTAGCGGGAGCTCAGATACGCAGTATTTT
TRBV5-1	NA	TRBJ2-2	TRBD2	CASSYSGRDTGELFF	TGCGCCAGCAGCTACAGCGGGAGGGACACCGGGGAGCTGTTTTTT
TRBV5-1	NA	TRBJ2-2	NA	CASSISARGNTGELFF	TGCGCCAGCAGCATTAGCGCCCGCGGCAACACCGGGGAGCTGTTTTTT
TRBV29-1	NA	TRBJ2-1	TRBD2	CSTTRTSGSLEQFF	TGCAGCACTACCCGGACTAGCGGGAGCCTTGAGCAGTTCTTC
TRBV21-1	NA	TRBJ1-3	NA	CASIPRVLGNTIYF	TGTGCCAGCATTCCCAGGGTGTTAGGAAACACCATATATTTT
TRBV27	NA	TRBJ2-6	NA	CASSRWTGTGANVLTF	TGTGCCAGCAGCCGATGGACCGGGACGGGGGCCAACGTCCTGACTTTC
TRBV14	NA	TRBJ2-5	NA	CASSHPNLWGAEETQYF	TGTGCCAGCAGCCACCCAAATTTATGGGGGGCCGAAGAGACCCAGTACTTC
TRBV6-5	once	TRBJ1-5	NA	CASRPTGRNQPQHF	TGTGCCAGCAGACCCACAGGGCGCAATCAGCCCCAGCATTTT
TRBV4-2	NA	TRBJ2-3	TRBD2	CASSPTQGLAGERNTDTQYF	TGTGCCAGCAGCCCCACCCAAGGACTAGCGGGGGAGCGCAACACAGATACGCAGTATTTT
TRBV10-2	NA	TRBJ2-7	NA	CASGDPDNYEQYF	TGCGCCAGCGGTGATCCGGATAACTACGAGCAGTACTTC
TRBV6-5	NA	TRBJ2-6	NA	CASSPKGWGANVLTF	TGTGCCAGCAGTCCCAAGGGGTGGGGGGCCAACGTCCTGACTTTC
TRBV15	NA	TRBJ2-2	NA	CATSRVQGLAGELFF	TGTGCCACCAGCAGAGTACAGGGTTTAGCCGGGGAGCTGTTTTTT
TRBV6-1	once	TRBJ1-1	NA	CASSIQGAEAFF	TGTGCCAGCAGTATCCAGGGTGCTGAAGCTTTCTTT
TRBV18	NA	TRBJ1-5	NA	CASSPRGVGNQPQHF	TGTGCCAGCTCACCAAGAGGGGTAGGGAATCAGCCCCAGCATTTT
TRBV7-2	once	TRBJ1-1	TRBD1	CASSSWTGEAFF	TGTGCCAGCAGCTCCTGGACAGGTGAAGCTTTCTTT
TRBV7-9	NA	TRBJ1-4	NA	CASSLTVGNEKLFF	TGTGCCAGCAGCTTAACAGTTGGGAATGAAAAACTGTTTTTT